Listed below are T cell receptor beta chains from one sample, sequenced in a study of blood T cell repertoires in COVID-19. TCRdb keeps only in-frame clones here, not all; method: immunoSEQ multiplex PCR. The sample has some 200,000 clones; about 85% are singletons. Sequenced: peripheral blood. The receptors originated from an elderly woman with acute or convalescent COVID-19. Each CDR3 is given with its conserved first and last residue. Fields, in order: D gene, J gene, V gene, clone size, CDR3 DNA, CDR3 protein. D genes are given only for firm matches. Clone size is shown for a subset of rows, as once, few, many or a class of expanded clone.

>.|TRBJ1-3|TRBV6-1|.
TGTGCCAGCGGTGAGATAGGAGGGGCTGGAAACACCATATATTTT
CASGEIGGAGNTIYF
>.|TRBJ2-7|TRBV19|.
TGTGCCAGTAGAGGGGAAGGAATGGGGAACGAGCAGTACTTC
CASRGEGMGNEQYF
>TRBD2|TRBJ2-3|TRBV20-1|.
TGCAGTGCTAGTGGGGCTGGGCTAGCGGGGCCCACAGATACGCAGTATTTT
CSASGAGLAGPTDTQYF
>TRBD2|TRBJ2-4|TRBV27|.
TGTGCCAGCAGGGGGGGGACTACTCTAGCCAAAAACATTCAGTACTTC
CASRGGTTLAKNIQYF
>TRBD2|TRBJ2-3|TRBV7-2|.
TGTGCCAGCAGCCCCAGATCCGGGGGGACTTACACAGATACGCAGTATTTT
CASSPRSGGTYTDTQYF
>.|TRBJ2-2|TRBV5-4|once
TGTGCCAGCAGCAAAATACAGGGGAGGTCAACCGGGGAGCTGTTTTTT
CASSKIQGRSTGELFF
>TRBD1|TRBJ2-3|TRBV7-7|.
TGTGCCAGCAGCTTAGCGGGACAGGGGGCTGGAGATACGCAGTATTTT
CASSLAGQGAGDTQYF
>TRBD2|TRBJ2-1|TRBV10-1|.
TGCGCCAGCAGTCGGACTAGCGGGGTTGCTGGGGCCTACAATGAGCAGTTCTTC
CASSRTSGVAGAYNEQFF
>.|TRBJ1-6|TRBV6-4|.
TGTGCCAGCAGTGAAGGAGTTAATTCACCCCTCCACTTT
CASSEGVNSPLHF
>TRBD1|TRBJ1-1|TRBV18|few
TGTGCCAGCTCACCCGCGGACAGGGGGAACACGAACACTGAAGCTTTCTTT
CASSPADRGNTNTEAFF
>TRBD2|TRBJ2-7|TRBV5-4|.
TGTGCCAGCAGCTTGAGGACTAGCGGGAGGGACTCCTACGAGCAGTACTTC
CASSLRTSGRDSYEQYF
>.|TRBJ2-5|TRBV24-1|.
TGTGCCACCAGTGATCTCCGTGGGGGGGCCGAGACCCAGTACTTC
CATSDLRGGAETQYF
>.|TRBJ1-2|TRBV7-2|.
TGTGCCAGCAGCGGCCCCCTAGTCTCTGGCTACACCTTC
CASSGPLVSGYTF
>TRBD1|TRBJ1-5|TRBV6-5|.
TGTGCCAGCAGTTATTCCGCGGACAGGACCAATCAGCCCCAGCATTTT
CASSYSADRTNQPQHF
>.|TRBJ2-2|TRBV7-8|.
TGTGCCAGCAGCTTCAGGGTTGGGGCCGGGGAGCTGTTTTTT
CASSFRVGAGELFF
>.|TRBJ1-5|TRBV2|.
TGTGCCAGCAGTGAAATGAGGTTGAATAGCAATCAGCCCCAGCATTTT
CASSEMRLNSNQPQHF
>.|TRBJ1-4|TRBV19|.
TGTGCCAGTAGTATTAACCAGGGGCTCGGCGAAAAACTGTTTTTT
CASSINQGLGEKLFF
>.|TRBJ1-3|TRBV11-2|.
TGTGCCAGCAGCTTATTGTATTCCGGGTCCAAGAAGTCTGGAAACACCATATATTTT
CASSLLYSGSKKSGNTIYF
>.|TRBJ1-2|TRBV5-4|once
TGTGCCAGCAGCGCGGGACGCTATGGCTACACCTTC
CASSAGRYGYTF
>.|TRBJ1-6|TRBV15|.
TGTGCCACCAGCAGAGGTCTAGGGGGAGATAATTCACCCCTCCACTTT
CATSRGLGGDNSPLHF
>.|TRBJ1-3|TRBV5-6|.
TGTGCCAGCAGCTTGGTTGGAGTTGGGAACACCATATATTTT
CASSLVGVGNTIYF
>.|TRBJ1-2|TRBV29-1|.
TGCAGCGTCTCGGACAGTCCTAACTATGGCTACACCTTC
CSVSDSPNYGYTF
>TRBD2|TRBJ2-2|TRBV5-1|few
TGCGCCAGCAGTGAGGGACTAGCTGTCGGGGAGCTGTTTTTT
CASSEGLAVGELFF
>.|TRBJ2-7|TRBV7-2|.
TGTGCCAGCAGCTTAGACAGGGCCTACGAGCAGTACTTC
CASSLDRAYEQYF
>TRBD2|TRBJ2-1|TRBV4-3|.
TGCGCCAGCAGCCAGTCTAGCGGGGGGCCCGTCCATGAGCAGTTCTTC
CASSQSSGGPVHEQFF
>.|TRBJ2-7|TRBV18|.
TGTGCCAGCTCACCACGGGGGGGCCAGGCCGAGCAGTACTTC
CASSPRGGQAEQYF
>.|TRBJ1-3|TRBV21-1|once
TGTGCCAGCAGCGGCCGAGGGGGCTCTGGAAACACCATATATTTT
CASSGRGGSGNTIYF
>.|TRBJ2-7|TRBV7-2|once
TGTGCCAGCAGCTTAATTGGCAGGGGGGCCTACGAGCAGTACTTC
CASSLIGRGAYEQYF
>.|TRBJ1-2|TRBV19|.
TGTGCCAGTAGTATCGGGGAACGCTATGGCTACACCTTC
CASSIGERYGYTF